This is a list of T cell receptor beta chains from one sample in a study of T cells in Graves' hyperthyroidism and ophthalmopathy. TCRdb passed the multiplex PCR reads through MiXCR, listing each CDR3 protein once. The sample holds 650,000 to 800,000 distinct CDR3 sequences, 45% seen once. The specimen was peripheral blood or thyroid tissue (not recorded which). Source of these receptors: an adult man with Graves' disease, either hyperthyroidism or ophthalmopathy (not recorded which). CDR3s include the opening cysteine and the closing phenylalanine or tryptophan. The D gene is left open where the match is weak. The listing skips clone size in some rows; elsewhere it reads once, few, many or a size class.

TRBJ1-6,TRBD1,few,TRBV6-5,TGTGCCAGCAGTTTCCGACAGGGTAGTAATTCACCCCTCCACTTT,CASSFRQGSNSPLHF
TRBJ1-4,-,-,TRBV20-1,TGCAGTGTCCGGGACACCGAAAAACTGTTTTTT,CSVRDTEKLFF
TRBJ1-4,-,-,TRBV2,TGTGCCAGCAGTGACTCAAGGGCTAGTGAAAAACTGTTTTTT,CASSDSRASEKLFF
TRBJ1-2,-,many,TRBV7-2,TGTGCCAGCAGCTTAGGCCCAGCAAACTATGGCTACACCTTC,CASSLGPANYGYTF
TRBJ1-2,TRBD1,-,TRBV6-5,TGTGCCAGCAGCCCCAGGGCTAAACCGGGACAGGCCACCTTC,CASSPRAKPGQATF
TRBJ2-5,-,-,TRBV7-9,TGTGCCAGCAGCTTAGTCTCGGGGGGGGGACAGGGCAAGACCCAGTACTTC,CASSLVSGGGQGKTQYF
TRBJ1-6,-,-,TRBV7-3,TGTGCCAGCGGTTACAGGGTTAATTCACCCCTCCACTTT,CASGYRVNSPLHF
TRBJ2-5,TRBD2,-,TRBV20-1,TGCAGTGCCCGACCTAGCGGGGGGAACCAAGAGACCCAGTACTTC,CSARPSGGNQETQYF
TRBJ1-1,-,-,TRBV12-3/TRBV12-4,TGTGCCAGCAGTTGGTCAGCCACCTCGGAAGGAGCTTTCTTT,CASSWSATSEGAFF
TRBJ1-5,-,many,TRBV7-8,TGTGCCAGCAGCTTACGGACAGATAATCAGCCCCAGCATTTT,CASSLRTDNQPQHF
TRBJ2-7,-,few,TRBV5-1,TGCGCCAGCAGCTTGGGCGGCGGGATCAGGAGCTACGAGCAGTACTTC,CASSLGGGIRSYEQYF
TRBJ1-1,-,many,TRBV15,TGTGCCACCAGCTTTAGGCAGGGGTGGACTGAAGCTTTCTTT,CATSFRQGWTEAFF
TRBJ1-1,-,-,TRBV5-1,TGCGCCAGCAGCTTGGTAGGGGGATCCAGGGGACACACTGAAGCTTTCTTT,CASSLVGGSRGHTEAFF
TRBJ1-2,TRBD1,many,TRBV7-2,TGTGCCAGCAGCTTGGGGACAGGTCCCGGCTACACCTTC,CASSLGTGPGYTF
TRBJ1-1,-,-,TRBV10-3,TGTGCCACCCGATACACGGACACTGAAGCTTTCTTT,CATRYTDTEAFF
TRBJ2-6,-,many,TRBV7-2,TGTGCCAGCAGCTTAGTTGACAGGTTGTTGGCCAACGTCCTGACTTTC,CASSLVDRLLANVLTF
TRBJ1-2,-,-,TRBV29-1,TGCAGCGCACCGACCCCGGAAGGGTTGAACTATGGCTACACCTTC,CSAPTPEGLNYGYTF
TRBJ1-2,-,-,TRBV6-5,TGTGCCAGCAGTGAAGTCCCAGGGCCTAGAGGCTACACCTTC,CASSEVPGPRGYTF
TRBJ1-3,TRBD1,-,TRBV20-1,TGCAGTGCTAGGCTCGGGACAGGGGGCTCTGGAAACACCATATATTTT,CSARLGTGGSGNTIYF
TRBJ1-1,-,-,TRBV2,TGTGCCAGCAGTTCGGGACAACTTTCTGAAGCTTTCTTT,CASSSGQLSEAFF
TRBJ2-5,TRBD2,few,TRBV19,TGTGCCAGTAGTACCGGGACTAGCGGGAGGGCCAAGGAACGAAAGACCCAGTACTTC,CASSTGTSGRAKERKTQYF
TRBJ2-7,TRBD2,-,TRBV14,TGTGCCAGCAGCCACCCCCAGCCGACTAGCGGGAGCGTTCCCCCTACCAGGGGCGAGCAGTACTTC,CASSHPQPTSGSVPPTRGEQYF
TRBJ1-3,-,-,TRBV19,TGTGCCAGTAGTGCGAGACAGAGAAACACCATATATTTT,CASSARQRNTIYF
TRBJ1-2,TRBD1,many,TRBV7-3,TGTGCCAGCAGCTTAACCGTTGAACAGGGGGATTTGTATGGCTACACCTTC,CASSLTVEQGDLYGYTF
TRBJ1-2,TRBD1,-,TRBV9,TGTGCCAGCAGCCCCCAGGGGGGTCAAATCTATGGCTACACCTTC,CASSPQGGQIYGYTF
TRBJ1-1,TRBD1,many,TRBV13,TGTGCCAGCAGCCTGGACAGGGTCACTGAAGCTTTCTTT,CASSLDRVTEAFF
TRBJ2-7,-,-,TRBV15,TGTGCCACCAGCAGAGATCGGAGCTCCTACGAGCAGTACTTC,CATSRDRSSYEQYF
TRBJ1-5,-,many,TRBV24-1,TGTGCCACCAGTGATCTTGGCCAGCCCCAGCATTTT,CATSDLGQPQHF
TRBJ2-7,TRBD1,-,TRBV6-1,TGTGCCAGCAGTGGCGCCCGGGACAGGGGGACCTACGAGCAGTACTTC,CASSGARDRGTYEQYF
TRBJ1-1,TRBD1,once,TRBV5-6,TGTGCCAGCAGCCCAACTAGGACAGGTATGAACACTGAAGCTTTCTTT,CASSPTRTGMNTEAFF
TRBJ2-5,TRBD2,many,TRBV2,TGTGCCAGCATTCCTGGCGGGAGGGCCCAGGAGACCCAGTACTTC,CASIPGGRAQETQYF
TRBJ2-5,-,few,TRBV7-6,TGTGCCAGCAGTACGCCTCTAGGGCTCCAAGAGACCCAGTACTTC,CASSTPLGLQETQYF
TRBJ1-1,-,few,TRBV7-3,TGTGCCAGCAGCCCCGACCCAGCTAGGAACACTGAAGCTTTCTTT,CASSPDPARNTEAFF
TRBJ1-2,TRBD1,-,TRBV25-1,TGTGCCAGCAGTGGATTTGGACAGGGGGTTTCGGGTGGCTACACCTTC,CASSGFGQGVSGGYTF
TRBJ1-1,TRBD1,-,TRBV7-2,TGTGCCAGCAGCTTGTTTGGGACAGGGACCCCGAACACTGAAGCTTTCTTT,CASSLFGTGTPNTEAFF
TRBJ1-6,-,-,TRBV7-2,TGTGCCAGTAGCGCAAGGCTTTCACCCCTCCACTTT,CASSARLSPLHF
TRBJ2-3,-,few,TRBV29-1,TGCAGCGTTGACGCCAACTCGGCTGATACGCAGTATTTT,CSVDANSADTQYF
TRBJ2-7,-,few,TRBV12-3/TRBV12-4,TGTGCCAGCAGATTCGGCCGCTCCTACGAGCAGTACTTC,CASRFGRSYEQYF
TRBJ1-1,-,-,TRBV25-1,TGTGCCAGCAATGCTGCAGCCAGACTGAACACTGAAGCTTTCTTT,CASNAAARLNTEAFF
TRBJ1-6,TRBD1,many,TRBV7-9,TGTGCCAGCAGCCTGGGACAGGAGAACTATAATTCACCCCTCCACTTT,CASSLGQENYNSPLHF
TRBJ2-5,TRBD2,-,TRBV19,TGTGCCAGCAGCCCAAGTGGGCCGGGGGGGCAAGAGACCCAGTACTTC,CASSPSGPGGQETQYF